The 32 T cell receptor beta chains below all came from one sample that was sequenced in a study of regulatory T cells in long-lasting Graves disease. Time point here: newly diagnosed GD, antithyroid drugs for less than 3 months. Researchers made the TCR library from RNA that was extracted from PBMCs. In building TCR beta libraries, iRepertoire HTBI primers were used together with Arm-PCR of CDR3 regions. Via MiXCR, TCRdb re-called the multiplex PCR reads, giving one row per CDR3 protein. The sample consists of some 340,000 distinct CDR3 sequences, over 9.5% of them appearing once. The sample was also linked to a second study, of T cells in Graves' hyperthyroidism and ophthalmopathy.

Sequenced material: peripheral blood mononuclear cells (PBMCs), taken at new diagnosis, from a patient treated with antithyroid drugs. Receptor source: a woman younger than 30 with Graves disease.

There are many counts of this clonotype. The rearrangement joins TRBV12-3 or TRBV12-4 to TRBJ2-5; no clear D gene. Trimming shortened V by 2 bases and J by 13 bases, and 8 bases separated the two germline ends. The CDR3 totals 10 residues. CDR3 DNA: TGTGCCAGCAGTTTACGGGCTTTGTACTTC. This codes for CASSLRALYF.

This clonotype was seen more than once but under ten times. This chain connects TRBV4-2 to TRBJ2-7; unclear D gene. Germline CDR1 and CDR2: LGHNA and YNFKEQ. This CDR3 is 15 amino acids long. Trimming removed 1 base at V and 3 bases at J, with 13 bases between. DNA of the CDR3: TGTGCCAGCAGCCAAGCGGAGCAGACGGGCTACGAGCAGTACTTC. It is translated as CASSQAEQTGYEQYF.

A few counts support this clonotype. The chain carries TRBV10-2 and TRBJ2-7; D unclear. Germline values: CDR1 WSHSY, CDR2 SAAADI. V was trimmed by 5 bases and J by 3 bases, leaving 8 bases between them. This CDR3 has 12 residues. The DNA of the CDR3 is TGCGCCAGCAGTTACGCCAGCTACGAGCAGTACTTC. Translating gives CASSYASYEQYF.

The sample holds many counts of this clonotype. The chain employs TRBV12-3 or TRBV12-4 and TRBJ2-5, with TRBD2 matching over 7 bases. With 4 bases clipped from V and 1 base from J, the junction kept 9 bases outside the gene matches. The CDR3 has 16 residues. This chain's CDR3 is CASSYPGTKPQETQYF. In DNA, the CDR3 is TGTGCCAGCAGTTATCCCGGGACTAAACCCCAAGAGACCCAGTACTTC.

This clonotype was detected ten times or more. This chain links TRBV6-1 with TRBJ1-2, with TRBD1 matching over 10 bases. CDR3 length: 16 amino acids. The trim removed 1 base at V and 4 bases at J, leaving 6 bases unmatched. Germline CDR1 MNHNS, CDR2 SASEGT. The CDR3: CASSEGGDRGFYGYTF. The CDR3 coding sequence is TGTGCCAGCAGTGAAGGGGGGGACAGGGGCTTCTATGGCTACACCTTC.

This clonotype was seen at least ten times. This chain links TRBV10-3 with TRBJ1-3; no clear D. Germline V gives CDR1 ENHRY, CDR2 SYGVKD. The CDR3 is 15 amino acids. Trimming cost V 0 bases and J 0 bases, with 6 bases left between them. The CDR3 coding sequence is TGTGCCATCAGTGAGTCAGGGAGCTCTGGAAACACCATATATTTT. This codes for CAISESGSSGNTIYF.

At least ten counts were recorded for this clonotype. V gene TRBV14 combines with J gene TRBJ2-5; perhaps D is TRBD1 or TRBD2 (6 bases each). This CDR3 comprises 14 residues. V lost 0 bases and J 6 bases, leaving 11 bases between the germline ends. Germline assignment: CDR1 SGHDN and CDR2 FVKESK. The CDR3 DNA reads as TGTGCCAGCAGCCAAGATTTAGGGGGGAAGACCCAGTACTTC. As protein: CASSQDLGGKTQYF.

This clonotype was seen repeatedly, ten times or more. The chain links TRBV20-1 to TRBJ1-2; TRBD1 is a possible D gene (5 bases). Trimming took 6 bases from V and 8 from J, leaving 19 bases between them. Germline V CDR1 and CDR2: DFQATT, SNEGSKA (reference sequence). The CDR3 consists of 13 residues. In nucleotides, the CDR3 is TGCAGTGCCCCGACAGACTCTTACGGGGGCTACACCTTC. This encodes CSAPTDSYGGYTF.

The chain is built from TRBV7-2 and TRBJ2-7, with D maybe TRBD2 (6 bases). CDR1 is SGHTA, CDR2 FQGNSA, per germline. Trimming shortened V by 4 bases and J by 6 bases, and 13 bases separated the two germline ends. This CDR3 has 13 residues. CDR3 DNA sequence: TGTGCCAGCAGCTGGAGGGGTAGCGGCGAGCAGTACTTC. It encodes CASSWRGSGEQYF.

This clonotype was counted a few times. V is TRBV19 and J is TRBJ2-7, with 12 nucleotides matching TRBD2. The CDR3 has 15 amino acids. CDR1 and CDR2 from the germline V gene are LNHDA and SQIVND (reference sequence). Trimming took 5 bases from V and 5 from J; bases not matched to a gene: 7. Written as DNA, the CDR3 is TGTGCCAGTAGTCCCATGACTAGCGGGGGCCACGAGCAGTACTTC. Translating gives CASSPMTSGGHEQYF.

This clonotype was seen ten or more times. The chain joins TRBV5-5 to TRBJ2-7, with 9 positions matching TRBD2. Germline CDR1 SGHKS, CDR2 YYEKEE (reference sequence). The CDR3 totals 14 residues. J lost 4 bases, V lost 5 bases, and 7 bases had no gene match. CDR3: CASSSGTSLYEQYF. In DNA, the CDR3 is TGTGCCAGCAGTTCCGGGACTAGCCTATACGAGCAGTACTTC.

This clonotype was detected ten times or more. The chain's CDR3 is CASSRPSGGTVGKQYF. The DNA for the CDR3 is TGTGCCAGCAGCCGCCCTAGCGGGGGTACCGTTGGAAAGCAGTATTTT. V and J are TRBV7-9 and TRBJ2-3; 10 nucleotides agree with TRBD2. The V segment lost 5 bases and the J segment 11 bases; nucleotides outside the gene matches: 16. The CDR3 loop spans 16 amino acids. Germline-derived CDR1 and CDR2 are SEHNR and FQNEAQ (reference sequence).

This clonotype was counted at least ten times. The J gene is TRBJ2-3, the V gene TRBV3-1; TRBD2 matches at 9 bases. The CDR3 spans 17 residues. Germline values: CDR1 LGHDT, CDR2 YNNKEL (reference sequence). V dropped 1 base and J dropped 4; count of bases not matched to a gene: 9. CDR3 residues: CASSQALAGDRADTQYF. CDR3 nucleotide sequence: TGTGCCAGCAGCCAAGCTTTAGCGGGAGATAGGGCAGATACGCAGTATTTT.

This clonotype was seen many times. The V call is TRBV28, the J call TRBJ2-7; D uncertain. This CDR3 contains 14 residues. Per germline, CDR1 MDHEN and CDR2 SYDVKM. V lost 5 bases to trimming and J lost 2 bases, with 13 bases between them. The CDR3 loop is CASSKSDGTYEQYF. CDR3 sequence (DNA): TGTGCCAGCAGTAAATCGGACGGAACCTACGAGCAGTACTTC.

On this clonotype itself: A much larger clone differs by one base, so this may be a read error. The V call is TRBV9, the J call TRBJ2-3; 8 bases are a match to TRBD2. CDR1 SGDLS and CDR2 YYNGEE come from the germline V gene. V dropped 0 bases and J dropped 0; count of bases not matched to a gene: 3. The CDR3 spans 16 residues. The CDR3 here is CASSVASGGSTDTQYF. CDR3 DNA sequence: TGTGCCAGCAGCGTAGCGAGCGGGGGTAGCACAGATACGCAGTATTTT.

This clonotype was observed many times. The V call is TRBV30, the J call TRBJ1-1; TRBD1 is a possible D gene (6 bases). Germline CDR1 reads GTSNPN; CDR2 reads SVGIG (reference sequence). CDR3 length equals 13 residues. V was cut by 8 bases and J by 4 bases, with 17 bases left in between. The CDR3 sequence: CARAQQGSTEAFF. For the CDR3, the DNA is TGTGCCCGGGCCCAACAGGGTTCCACTGAAGCTTTCTTT.

The chain carries TRBV20-1 and TRBJ1-3; D gene unclear. Germline V CDR1 and CDR2: DFQATT, SNEGSKA (reference sequence). V was pared by 2 bases and J by 2 bases, with 4 bases between. CDR3 length equals 12 residues. In DNA form, the CDR3 reads TGCAGTGCTAGATCCGCTGGAAACACCATATATTTT. Translated: CSARSAGNTIYF.

Ten or more counts support this clonotype. V gene TRBV7-2 combines with J gene TRBJ1-2, with 9 bases that match TRBD1. Germline CDR1 and CDR2: SGHTA and FQGNSA. J was trimmed by 2 bases and V by 5 bases; bases with no gene match: 6. CDR3 length: 15 residues. This CDR3 reads CASSRPGQGNYGYTF. The CDR3, as DNA: TGTGCCAGCAGCCGACCGGGACAGGGCAACTATGGCTACACCTTC.

This clonotype has ten or more counts. The chain combines TRBV7-2 with TRBJ2-3; D is undetermined. The V gene lost 5 bases and the J gene lost 3 bases, with 15 bases spanning the gap. Germline V CDR1 and CDR2: SGHTA, FQGNSA. CDR3 length: 15 amino acids. This CDR3 is CASSLSRLGTDTQYF. CDR3 DNA: TGTGCCAGCAGCCTTTCCAGATTAGGGACAGATACGCAGTATTTT.

V is TRBV20-1 and J is TRBJ2-7; 9 bases agree with TRBD1. The CDR3 contains 19 residues. Germline V lookup: CDR1 DFQATT, CDR2 SNEGSKA (reference sequence). V was pared by 0 bases and J by 1 base, with 16 bases of the junction left unmatched. CDR3 loop: CSARDLNRGRRTSSYEQYF. The CDR3 nucleotides are TGCAGTGCTAGAGATTTAAACAGGGGGCGTAGAACGTCTTCCTACGAGCAGTACTTC.

The V gene is TRBV28, the J gene TRBJ2-1; D may be TRBD2 (6 bases). This CDR3 has 15 amino acids. V gave up 8 bases and J gave up 5 bases, with 19 bases separating them. Germline V gene sequence: CDR1 MDHEN, CDR2 SYDVKM. CDR3 sequence: CASSLGGLVDNEQFF. Here the CDR3 DNA reads TGTGCCAGCTCCCTCGGGGGTTTAGTGGACAATGAGCAGTTCTTC.

This clonotype was recorded at least ten times. The J gene is TRBJ2-7, the V gene TRBV13, with 9 bases that match TRBD2. With V trimmed by 5 bases and J by 6 bases, 14 bases remained unmatched. Germline V gene sequence: CDR1 PRHDT, CDR2 FYEKMQ (reference sequence). The CDR3 runs 16 residues. The CDR3 region has the DNA TGTGCCAGCAGCCGATTTAGCGGGGGCACGTTACGCGAGCAGTACGTC. It translates to CASSRFSGGTLREQYV.

J is TRBJ2-5 and V is TRBV6-5; 8 bases fit TRBD1. The CDR3 has 15 residues. Germline CDR1 reads MNHEY; CDR2 reads SVGAGI. V trimming: 3 bases; J trimming: 7 bases; junction bases outside the gene matches: 10. The CDR3 spells CASSYGQGRSLTQYF. The CDR3 DNA reads as TGTGCCAGCAGTTATGGACAGGGCCGGTCGCTGACCCAGTACTTC.

This clonotype was picked up many times. CDR3 nucleotide sequence: TGTGCCAGCAGCTTCAGACTCGCCTATGGCTACACCTTC. Encoded protein: CASSFRLAYGYTF. The chain links TRBV11-2 to TRBJ1-2, with unresolved D. This CDR3 spans 13 amino acids. CDR1 SGHAT and CDR2 FQNNGV come from the germline V gene. Trimming removed 3 bases at V and 4 bases at J, with 9 bases between.

This clonotype was detected many times. This chain joins TRBV12-3 or TRBV12-4 and TRBJ2-3, with a tentative D call TRBD1 (7 bases). Trimming took off 3 bases at V and 4 bases at J, with 11 bases between the two ends. There are 14 residues in the CDR3. CDR3 in amino acids: CASSFGGGPDTQYF. As DNA, the CDR3 is TGTGCCAGCAGTTTTGGAGGGGGCCCAGATACGCAGTATTTT.

Worth noting for this clonotype: Being one base from a much bigger clone, this may be a read error. Given the absence of the conserved phenylalanine or tryptophan at the CDR3 end, a read error is likely. V gene TRBV12-3 or TRBV12-4 combines with J gene TRBJ2-1; D call uncertain. This CDR3 has 16 residues. Trimming stripped 2 bases from V and 5 bases from J, with 16 bases between. DNA of the CDR3: TGTGCCAGCAGTTTAAGACCCCCGGGTAGCCACAATGAGCAGTTCTCC. Translating it yields CASSLRPPGSHNEQFS.

Remarks on this clonotype: The conserved closing phenylalanine or tryptophan is absent in this CDR3, likely reflecting a read error. The chain combines TRBV24-1 with TRBJ2-2; 7 nucleotides line up with TRBD1. The ends lost 1 base at V and 5 bases at J; junction bases unmatched: 12. Germline V lookup: CDR1 KGHDR, CDR2 SFDVKD. The CDR3 sequence is 18 residues long. The CDR3 nucleotides read TGTGCCACCAGTGATTTCCTTCCGCAGGGGGTTTGGACCGGGGAGCTGTTTTCT. Translated: CATSDFLPQGVWTGELFS.

This clonotype was detected ten times or more. The CDR3 region is CSASKETQYF. The CDR3 coding sequence is TGCAGTGCTAGCAAGGAAACCCAGTACTTC. This chain joins TRBV20-1 and TRBJ2-5; D gene unclear. Germline assignment: CDR1 DFQATT and CDR2 SNEGSKA (reference sequence). The CDR3 covers 10 residues. V shed 3 bases and J shed 8 bases, with 7 bases lying between them.

In this sample, this clonotype turned up a few times. A much more abundant neighbour one base away suggests this may be a read error. The V gene is TRBV29-1, the J gene TRBJ1-1; 7 bases match TRBD1. Germline trimming cut 4 bases from V and 8 bases from J; bases unmatched to any gene: 7. The CDR3 covers 12 residues. Germline lookup yields CDR1 SQVTM and CDR2 ANQGSEA. The CDR3 bases are TGCAGCGTTGTTCCCCAGGACAGGGAAGCTTTCTTT. Its translation is CSVVPQDREAFF.

Concerning this clonotype: A much larger clone lies one base from this, so it may be a read error. The chain employs TRBV20-1 and TRBJ2-1; possibly TRBD2 for D (6 bases). Trimming shortened V by 3 bases and J by 10 bases, and 22 bases separated the two germline ends. The CDR3 contains 15 residues. Germline CDR1 is DFQATT and CDR2 is SNEGSKA (reference sequence). CDR3 sequence (DNA): TGCAGTGCTAGCAGCCGCTGGGGTCCTAGCGACGAGCAGTTCTTC. This codes for CSASSRWGPSDEQFF.

In this sample, this clonotype turned up many times. The chain has TRBV6-2 or TRBV6-3 and TRBJ2-3; the D is unclear. Germline loops: CDR1 MNHEY, CDR2 SVGEGT. The CDR3 contains 18 residues. Trimming removed 0 bases at V and 0 bases at J, with 16 bases between. This CDR3 is CASSYSDLAVTSTDTQYF. The CDR3 DNA is TGTGCCAGCAGTTACTCGGATCTTGCGGTTACTAGCACAGATACGCAGTATTTT.

This clonotype has at least ten counts. The rearrangement links TRBV13 to TRBJ2-7; D uncertain. The V end was cut by 3 bases, the J end by 3 bases, with 12 bases between. The CDR3 runs to 14 residues. Germline V lookup: CDR1 PRHDT, CDR2 FYEKMQ (reference sequence). The CDR3: CASSLARSLYEQYF. The CDR3 DNA is TGTGCCAGCAGCTTGGCTAGGTCCCTCTACGAGCAGTACTTC.